This T cell receptor (beta chain) came from a study of blood T cells in healthy people across ages. Germline V lookup: CDR1 SGHRS, CDR2 YFSETQ. The CDR3 totals 19 residues. V gave up 2 bases and J gave up 1 base; unmatched junction bases: 10. General study results and limits: Diversity estimates from one million T cells were considered underestimates. The donors' CMV status was not determined, possibly confounding changes in expanded clonotypes.

This clonotype has a handful of counts. No antigen is known for it. Drawing of peripheral blood yielded about 9.6 milliliters from each donor. Primers used in a second PCR of roughly 6 to 11 cycles were a sample-barcoded 5' primer and a J-beta primer mix. The template-switch adaptor was a 5' adaptor with 12 random nucleotides. It tagged each cDNA molecule. Via MiXCR, TCRdb re-called the 5' RACE reads, giving one row per CDR3 protein. The sample records around 1,800,000 distinct CDR3 sequences, roughly two fifths being singletons. The genes are TRBV5-1 and TRBJ2-2; 11 bases map to TRBD2. Source material: blood. The TCR comes from a human donor in good health. In nucleotides, the CDR3 is TGCGCCAGCAGCTTCACCCCGGGACTAGCGGATGAGAACACCGGGGAGCTGTTTTTT. It yields the protein CASSFTPGLADENTGELFF.